This T cell receptor beta chain was sequenced for a study of shared T cell receptors in the human thymus. CDR1 is MNHEY, CDR2 SMNVEV, per germline (reference sequence). Between the trimmed V and J ends, which lost 5 bases and 5 bases, there was a span of 13 bases. The CDR3 has 14 residues. The method was immunoSEQ multiplex PCR; TCRdb's version includes in-frame clones alone and lacks a portion of them. The data show 500,000 to 850,000 clones, 87% seen once. The data were also submitted as part of a second study, on human thymus T cells. That investigation notes: The source of the thymus tissue was resections taken during corrective heart surgery. Thymic and blood repertoires seemed to favor certain V and J genes. Related reports documented highly overlapping thymic repertoires among unrelated individuals.

This TCR was recovered from a boy in the first two years of life with a congenital heart defect. The chain combines TRBV27 with TRBJ2-1; tentative D call: TRBD2 (5 bases). The specimen was thymocytes. CDR3 bases: TGTGCCAGCAGTCCGGACTGCAAGCACAATGAGCAGTTCTTC. This translates into CASSPDCKHNEQFF.